The source of this T cell receptor beta chain is a study of a mutant IDH1 vaccine in newly diagnosed glioma. This sample's time point: week 47, end of study. Every vaccine dose comprised 300 ug of mutant IDH1 20-mer peptide plus topical imiquimod. Patients in the study were vaccinated eight times, receiving shots in weeks 1, 3, 5, 7, 11, 15, 19 and 23. Per the germline V gene, CDR1 is LNHDA and CDR2 is SQIVND (reference sequence). V shed 5 bases and J shed 3 bases, with 10 bases lying between them. This CDR3 spans 13 amino acids. Turning to this clone: What it binds is not known.

Some clones are missing from TCRdb's copy, which holds only in-frame ones; the method was immunoSEQ multiplex PCR. The sample lists around 65,000 clones; roughly 87% were seen once. The chain has TRBV19 and TRBJ1-2; tentative D call: TRBD1 (5 bases). The receptor was isolated from a man aged 30 to 45 with glioma. The sequencing here drew on PBMCs, taken from a glioma patient whose treatment included an IDH1 peptide vaccine. The CDR3 coding sequence is TGTGCCAGTAGTTTGACAGTCTACTATGGCTACACCTTC. It codes for CASSLTVYYGYTF. The variable domain in full, completed from reference TRBV19 and TRBJ1-2, reads DGGITQSPKYLFRKEGQNVTLSCEQNLNHDAMYWYRQDPGQGLRLIYYSQIVNDFQKGDIAEGYSVSREKKESFPLTVTSAQKNPTAFYLCASSLTVYYGYTFGSGTRLTVV.